This T cell receptor (beta chain) was documented in a study of blood T cell repertoires in COVID-19. Sequenced by immunoSEQ multiplex PCR; TCRdb stores in-frame clones only, minus some. Of about 130,000 clones in the sample, approximately 80% were seen once. The V gene's germline CDR1 is SGHRS and CDR2 YFSETQ. The CDR3 runs to 14 residues. Losses at the gene ends were 4 bases for V and 6 bases for J; bases not matched to a gene: 8. The material sequenced was PBMCs or T cells enriched from blood (not recorded which). This chain joins TRBV5-1 and TRBJ2-7, with 9 bases aligning to TRBD1. The source is a woman between 45 and 60 years old who had recovered from COVID-19. The CDR3, as DNA: TGCGCCAGCAGCAACGGAGGGACAGGGCCCGAGCAGTACTTC. Protein: CASSNGGTGPEQYF.